One and the same sample provided the 9 T cell receptor beta chains below, sequenced in a study of pediatric ulcerative colitis. One to two pinch biopsies were taken from the rectum during colonoscopy. Using immunoSEQ multiplex PCR, the repertoire was profiled, and TCRdb retains in-frame clones only, with some absent. The table has tens of thousands of clones, roughly two thirds seen once. The specimen sequenced was gut tissue. Source of these receptors: a boy aged 10-17 years with severe ulcerative colitis.

This clone was detected only a few times. V is TRBV6-4 and J is TRBJ2-7; D not certain. V lost 6 bases and J 6 bases, leaving 9 bases between the germline ends. Germline V gene lookup returns CDR1 MRHNA and CDR2 SNTAGT. This CDR3 contains 11 residues. The CDR3 spells CASRSRVEQYF. The CDR3 region has the DNA TGTGCCAGCAGGTCCCGGGTCGAGCAGTACTTC.

J is TRBJ1-1 and V is TRBV6-5, with D unclear. The ends were cut back, 0 bases at V and 6 bases at J, with 17 bases in the middle. CDR3 length: 16 residues. CDR1 and CDR2 from the germline V gene are MNHEY and SVGAGI. The CDR3 reads CASSYSRVTGLPEAFF. CDR3 nucleotide sequence: TGTGCCAGCAGTTACTCGAGGGTGACCGGGTTGCCTGAAGCTTTCTTT.

This chain connects TRBV9 to TRBJ2-7, with 8 nucleotides matching TRBD1. Looked up from germline, CDR1 is SGDLS and CDR2 is YYNGEE. This CDR3 has 16 residues. Losses at the gene ends were 4 bases for V and 3 bases for J; bases not matched to a gene: 12. This chain's CDR3 is CASSPRQGAAGYEQYF. CDR3 nucleotides: TGTGCCAGCAGCCCGAGGCAGGGGGCAGCTGGCTACGAGCAGTACTTC.

As concerns this clone: In the same sample, other DNA sequences code for this CDR3. V gene TRBV11-2 combines with J gene TRBJ2-5; D call uncertain. The CDR3 totals 13 residues. The V gene lost 5 bases and the J gene lost 4 bases, with 11 bases spanning the gap. Germline V gives CDR1 SGHAT, CDR2 FQNNGV. As DNA, the CDR3 is TGTGCCAGCAGCCCACCCTCCCTAGAGACCCAGTACTTC. Encoded protein: CASSPPSLETQYF.

V usage is TRBV5-4 and J usage is TRBJ2-5, with 7 bases fitting TRBD1. The germline CDR1 and CDR2 sequences are SGHNT and YYREEE (reference sequence). Unmatched junction bases numbered 6, after V lost 0 bases and J lost 4 bases. This CDR3 is 15 amino acids long. CDR3 DNA: TGTGCCAGCAGCTTGGATTTGGCAGGGGGAGAGACCCAGTACTTC. Protein sequence: CASSLDLAGGETQYF.

In regard to this clone: Within the sample, other DNA sequences also encode this same CDR3. The chain recombines TRBV11-2 with TRBJ2-7, with 9 positions matching TRBD1. Germline lookup yields CDR1 SGHAT and CDR2 FQNNGV. J lost 2 bases, V lost 7 bases, and 6 bases had no gene match. This CDR3 comprises 14 residues. CDR3 amino acids: CASTRGTGTYEQYF. DNA for the CDR3: TGTGCCAGCACCCGAGGGACAGGGACCTACGAGCAGTACTTC.

This sequence joins TRBV19 and TRBJ1-5; TRBD1 matches at 7 bases. Per the germline V gene, CDR1 is LNHDA and CDR2 is SQIVND (reference sequence). The CDR3 is 16 amino acids. Trimming at V came to 4 bases and at J to 1 base, leaving 7 bases not matched to a gene. CDR3 protein: CASSKPGQISNQPQHF. DNA of the CDR3: TGTGCCAGTAGTAAACCGGGACAGATAAGCAATCAGCCCCAGCATTTT.

The chain uses TRBV7-3 and TRBJ2-7, with unresolved D. Germline loops: CDR1 SGHTA, CDR2 FQGTGA. The V gene lost 5 bases and the J gene lost 3 bases, with 11 bases spanning the gap. The CDR3 consists of 13 residues. DNA of the CDR3: TGTGCCAGCAGCCAACTACCGAACTACGAGCAGTACTTC. Protein product: CASSQLPNYEQYF.

V and J are TRBV30 and TRBJ2-4; D may be TRBD2 (6 bases). With 0 bases removed from V and 6 bases from J, the gap between germline ends came to 9 bases. Germline lookup yields CDR1 GTSNPN and CDR2 SVGIG (reference sequence). The CDR3 is made up of 13 amino acids. The CDR3 loop reads CAWSVGGTNIQYF. DNA of the CDR3: TGTGCCTGGAGTGTCGGAGGGACAAACATTCAGTACTTC.